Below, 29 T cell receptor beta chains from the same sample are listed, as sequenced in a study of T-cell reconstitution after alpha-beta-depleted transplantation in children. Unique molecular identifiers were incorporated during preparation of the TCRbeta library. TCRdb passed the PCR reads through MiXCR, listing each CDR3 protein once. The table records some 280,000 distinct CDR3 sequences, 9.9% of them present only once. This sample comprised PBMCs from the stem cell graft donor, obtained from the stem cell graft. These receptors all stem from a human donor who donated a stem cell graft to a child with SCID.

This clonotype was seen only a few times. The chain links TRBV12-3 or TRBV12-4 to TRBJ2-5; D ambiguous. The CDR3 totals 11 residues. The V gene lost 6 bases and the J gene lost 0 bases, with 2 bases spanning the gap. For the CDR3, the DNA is TGTGCCAGCAGACACCAAGAGACCCAGTACTTC. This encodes CASRHQETQYF.

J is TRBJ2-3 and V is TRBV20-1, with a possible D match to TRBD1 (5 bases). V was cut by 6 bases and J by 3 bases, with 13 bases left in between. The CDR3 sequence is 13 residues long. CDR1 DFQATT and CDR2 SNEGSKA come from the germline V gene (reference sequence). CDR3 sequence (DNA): TGCAGTGCCCCCGGCAGGGCGACAGATACGCAGTATTTT. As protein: CSAPGRATDTQYF.

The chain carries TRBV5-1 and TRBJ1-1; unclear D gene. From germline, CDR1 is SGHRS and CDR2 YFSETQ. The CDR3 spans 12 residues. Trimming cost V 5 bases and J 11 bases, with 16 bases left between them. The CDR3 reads CASSRDVEQAFF. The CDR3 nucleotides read TGCGCCAGCAGTCGGGATGTCGAGCAGGCTTTCTTT.

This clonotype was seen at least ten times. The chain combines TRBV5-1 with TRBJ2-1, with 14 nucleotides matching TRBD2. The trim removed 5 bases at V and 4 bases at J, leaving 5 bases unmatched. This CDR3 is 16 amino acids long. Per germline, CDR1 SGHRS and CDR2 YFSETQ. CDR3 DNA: TGCGCCAGCAGTTGGACTAGCGGGGGGAGTTACAATGAGCAGTTCTTC. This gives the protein CASSWTSGGSYNEQFF.

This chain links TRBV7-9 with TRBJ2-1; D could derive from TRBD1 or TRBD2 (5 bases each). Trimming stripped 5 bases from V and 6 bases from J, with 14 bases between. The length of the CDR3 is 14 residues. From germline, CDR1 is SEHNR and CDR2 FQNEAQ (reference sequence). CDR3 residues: CASSPTPGTNEQFF. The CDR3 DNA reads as TGTGCCAGCAGCCCAACCCCGGGGACCAATGAGCAGTTCTTC.

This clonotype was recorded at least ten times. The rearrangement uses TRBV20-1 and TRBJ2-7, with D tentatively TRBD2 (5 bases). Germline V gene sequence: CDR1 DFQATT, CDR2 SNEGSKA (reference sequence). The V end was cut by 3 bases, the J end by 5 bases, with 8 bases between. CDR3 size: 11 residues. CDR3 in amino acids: CSARPGNEQYF. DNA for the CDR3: TGCAGTGCTAGGCCCGGGAACGAGCAGTACTTC.

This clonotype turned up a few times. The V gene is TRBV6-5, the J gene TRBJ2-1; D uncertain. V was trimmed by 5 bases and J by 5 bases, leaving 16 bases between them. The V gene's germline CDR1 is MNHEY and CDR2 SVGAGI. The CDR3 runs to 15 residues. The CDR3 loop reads CASSVLTRPDNEQFF. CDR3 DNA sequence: TGTGCCAGCAGTGTACTGACTCGACCCGACAATGAGCAGTTCTTC.

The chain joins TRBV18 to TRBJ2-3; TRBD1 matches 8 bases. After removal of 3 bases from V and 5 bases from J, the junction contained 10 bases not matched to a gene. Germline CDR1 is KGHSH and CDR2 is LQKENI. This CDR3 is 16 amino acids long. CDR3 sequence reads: CASSPKTGGLGDTQYF. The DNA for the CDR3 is TGTGCCAGCTCACCCAAAACAGGGGGTCTTGGAGATACGCAGTATTTT.

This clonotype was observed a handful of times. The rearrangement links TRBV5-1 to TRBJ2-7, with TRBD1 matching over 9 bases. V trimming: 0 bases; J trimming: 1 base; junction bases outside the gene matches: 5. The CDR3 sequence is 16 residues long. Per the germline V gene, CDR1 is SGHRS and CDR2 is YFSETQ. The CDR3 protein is CASSLGAGTGSYEQYF. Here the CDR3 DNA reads TGCGCCAGCAGCTTGGGGGCTGGGACAGGGTCCTACGAGCAGTACTTC.

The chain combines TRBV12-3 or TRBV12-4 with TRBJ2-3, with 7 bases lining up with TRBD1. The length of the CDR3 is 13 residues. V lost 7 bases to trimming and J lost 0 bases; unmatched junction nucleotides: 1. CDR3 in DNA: TGTGCCAGCAAAGGGGGCAGCACAGATACGCAGTATTTT. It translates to CASKGGSTDTQYF.

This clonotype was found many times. CDR3: CASKGPRGEKLFF. CDR3 coding DNA: TGTGCCAGCAAGGGACCTCGTGGTGAAAAACTGTTTTTT. The chain combines TRBV2 with TRBJ1-4, with TRBD1 as a possible D gene (5 bases). Germline values: CDR1 SNHLY, CDR2 FYNNEI. Trimming stripped 7 bases from V and 7 bases from J, with 13 bases between. The CDR3 is 13 residues long.

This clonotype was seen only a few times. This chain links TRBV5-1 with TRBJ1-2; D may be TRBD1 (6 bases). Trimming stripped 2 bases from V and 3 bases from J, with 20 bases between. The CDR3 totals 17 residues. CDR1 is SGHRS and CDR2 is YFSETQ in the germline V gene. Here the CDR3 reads CASSLKGGRRVDYGYTF. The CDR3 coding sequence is TGCGCCAGCAGCTTAAAGGGGGGGCGCAGGGTTGACTATGGCTACACCTTC.

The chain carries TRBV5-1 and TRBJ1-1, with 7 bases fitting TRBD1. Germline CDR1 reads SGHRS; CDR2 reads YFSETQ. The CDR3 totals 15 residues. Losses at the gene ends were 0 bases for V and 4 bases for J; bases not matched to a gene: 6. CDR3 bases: TGCGCCAGCAGCTTGGGGGACAGAGCCCCCACTGAAGCTTTCTTT. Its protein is CASSLGDRAPTEAFF.

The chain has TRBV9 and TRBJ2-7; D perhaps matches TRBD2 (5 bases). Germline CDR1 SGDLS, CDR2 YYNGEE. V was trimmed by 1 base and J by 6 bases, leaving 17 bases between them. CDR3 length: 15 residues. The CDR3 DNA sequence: TGTGCCAGCAGCGTATCTGAGGATGGGAGTTTCGAGCAGTACTTC. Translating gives CASSVSEDGSFEQYF. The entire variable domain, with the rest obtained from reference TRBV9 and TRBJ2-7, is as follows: DSGVTQTPKHLITATGQRVTLRCSPRSGDLSVYWYQQSLDQGLQFLIQYYNGEERAKGNILERFSAQQFPDLHSELNLSSLELGDSALYFCASSVSEDGSFEQYFGPGTRLTVT.

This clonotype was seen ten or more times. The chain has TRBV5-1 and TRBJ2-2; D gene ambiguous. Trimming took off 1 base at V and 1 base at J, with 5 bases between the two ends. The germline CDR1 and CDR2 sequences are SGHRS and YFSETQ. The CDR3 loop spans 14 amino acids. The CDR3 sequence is CASSLFGNTGELFF. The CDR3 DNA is TGCGCCAGCAGCTTGTTTGGGAACACCGGGGAGCTGTTTTTT.

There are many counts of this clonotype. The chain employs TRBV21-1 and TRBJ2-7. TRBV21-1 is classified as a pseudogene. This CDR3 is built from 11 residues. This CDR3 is CASSKADEQYF. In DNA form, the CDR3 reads TGTGCCAGCAGCAAAGCTGACGAGCAGTACTTC.

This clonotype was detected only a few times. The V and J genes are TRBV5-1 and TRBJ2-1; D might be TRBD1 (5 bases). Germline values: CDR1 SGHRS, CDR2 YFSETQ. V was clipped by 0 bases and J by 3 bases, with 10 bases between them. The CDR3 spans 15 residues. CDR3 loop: CASSLGRAFYNEQFF. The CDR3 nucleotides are TGCGCCAGCAGCTTGGGCAGGGCCTTCTACAATGAGCAGTTCTTC.

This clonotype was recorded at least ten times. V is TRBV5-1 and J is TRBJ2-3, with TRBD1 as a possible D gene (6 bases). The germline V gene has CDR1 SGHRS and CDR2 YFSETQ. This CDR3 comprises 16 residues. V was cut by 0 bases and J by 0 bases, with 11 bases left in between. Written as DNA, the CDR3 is TGCGCCAGCAGCTTGGCGAGGACAGCTAGCACAGATACGCAGTATTTT. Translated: CASSLARTASTDTQYF. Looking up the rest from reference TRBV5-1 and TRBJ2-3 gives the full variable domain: KAGVTQTPRYLIKTRGQQVTLSCSPISGHRSVSWYQQTPGQGLQFLFEYFSETQRNKGNFPGRFSGRQFSNSRSEMNVSTLELGDSALYLCASSLARTASTDTQYFGPGTRLTVL.

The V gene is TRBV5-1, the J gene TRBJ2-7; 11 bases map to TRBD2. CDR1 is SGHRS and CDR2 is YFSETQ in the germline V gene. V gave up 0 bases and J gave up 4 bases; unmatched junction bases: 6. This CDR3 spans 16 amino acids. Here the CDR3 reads CASSLGVGLAVYEQYF. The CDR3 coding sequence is TGCGCCAGCAGCTTGGGAGTGGGACTAGCGGTTTACGAGCAGTACTTC.

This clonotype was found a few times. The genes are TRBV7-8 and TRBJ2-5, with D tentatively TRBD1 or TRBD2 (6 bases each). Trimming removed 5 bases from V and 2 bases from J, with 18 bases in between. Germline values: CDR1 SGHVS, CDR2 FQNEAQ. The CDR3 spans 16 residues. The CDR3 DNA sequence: TGTGCCAGCAGCCCGGGGGTGGGGACACAACAAGAGACCCAGTACTTC. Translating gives CASSPGVGTQQETQYF.

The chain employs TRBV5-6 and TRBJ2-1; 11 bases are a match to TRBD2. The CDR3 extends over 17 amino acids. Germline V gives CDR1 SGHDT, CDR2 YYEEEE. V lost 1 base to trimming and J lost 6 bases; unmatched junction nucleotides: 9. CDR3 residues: CASSLTSGGSFGNEQFF. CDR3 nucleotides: TGTGCCAGCAGCTTGACTAGCGGGGGTAGTTTTGGCAATGAGCAGTTCTTC.

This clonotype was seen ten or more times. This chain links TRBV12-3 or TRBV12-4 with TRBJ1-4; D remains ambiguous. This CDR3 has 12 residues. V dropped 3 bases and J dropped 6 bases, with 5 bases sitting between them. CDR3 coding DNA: TGTGCCAGCAGTTTGTCGGATGAAAAACTGTTTTTT. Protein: CASSLSDEKLFF.

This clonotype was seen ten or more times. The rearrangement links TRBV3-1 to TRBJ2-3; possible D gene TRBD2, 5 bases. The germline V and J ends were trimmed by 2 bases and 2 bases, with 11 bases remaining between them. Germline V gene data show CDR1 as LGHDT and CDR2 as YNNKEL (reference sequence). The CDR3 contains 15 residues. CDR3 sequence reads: CASSQWPGLTDTQYF. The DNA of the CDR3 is TGTGCCAGCAGCCAATGGCCCGGACTCACAGATACGCAGTATTTT.

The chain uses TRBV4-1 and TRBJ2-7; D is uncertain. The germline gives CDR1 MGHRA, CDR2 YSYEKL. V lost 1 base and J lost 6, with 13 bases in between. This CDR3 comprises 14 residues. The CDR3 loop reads CASSQVHYAPEQYF. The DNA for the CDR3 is TGCGCCAGCAGCCAAGTCCATTACGCGCCCGAGCAGTACTTC.

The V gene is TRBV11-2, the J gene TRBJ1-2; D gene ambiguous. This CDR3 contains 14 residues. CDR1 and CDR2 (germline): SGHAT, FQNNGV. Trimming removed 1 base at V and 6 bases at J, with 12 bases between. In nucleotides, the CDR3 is TGTGCCAGCAGCTTAGTTGGGTCCGGGGATGGCTACACCTTC. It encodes CASSLVGSGDGYTF. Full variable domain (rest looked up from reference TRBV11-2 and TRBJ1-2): EAGVAQSPRYKIIEKRQSVAFWCNPISGHATLYWYQQILGQGPKLLIQFQNNGVVDDSQLPKDRFSAERLKGVDSTLKIQPAKLEDSAVYLCASSLVGSGDGYTFGSGTRLTVV.

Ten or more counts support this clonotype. The CDR3: CASSPIRATQYF. The CDR3 DNA sequence: TGTGCCAGCAGTCCAATTCGGGCGACCCAGTACTTC. The chain employs TRBV12-3 or TRBV12-4 and TRBJ2-5; no clear D. The length of the CDR3 is 12 residues. With 5 bases removed from V and 7 bases from J, the gap between germline ends came to 11 bases.

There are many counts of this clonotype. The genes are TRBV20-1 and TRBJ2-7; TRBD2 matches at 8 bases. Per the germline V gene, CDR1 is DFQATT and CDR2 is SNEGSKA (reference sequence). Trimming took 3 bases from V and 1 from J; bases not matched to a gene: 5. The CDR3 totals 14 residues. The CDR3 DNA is TGCAGTGCTAGGTACCGGGGGGGGTCCTACGAGCAGTACTTC. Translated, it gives CSARYRGGSYEQYF.

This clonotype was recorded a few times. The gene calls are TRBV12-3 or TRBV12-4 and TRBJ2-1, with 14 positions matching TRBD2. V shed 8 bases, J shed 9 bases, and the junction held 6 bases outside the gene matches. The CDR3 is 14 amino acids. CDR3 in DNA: TGTGCCAGCCGACTAGCGGGGGGGATGCGTGAGCAGTTCTTC. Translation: CASRLAGGMREQFF.

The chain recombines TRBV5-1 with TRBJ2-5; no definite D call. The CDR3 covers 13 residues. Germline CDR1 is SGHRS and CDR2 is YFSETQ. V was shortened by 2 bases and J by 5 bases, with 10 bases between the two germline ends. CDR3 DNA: TGCGCCAGCAGCTTTTCAACGCTGGAGACCCAGTACTTC. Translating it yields CASSFSTLETQYF.